The following is a T cell receptor beta chain sequence with its context. This specimen belongs to a study of blood T cell repertoires in COVID-19. Whole-study context: Samples taken during acute and convalescent COVID-19 were collected in the United States, Italy and Spain. Sample material is recorded as cDNA or gDNA derived from T cells, B-cell-depleted T cells, or PBMCs.

The length of the CDR3 is 14 residues. The germline V and J ends were trimmed by 0 bases and 4 bases, with 12 bases remaining between them. Germline V gene lookup returns CDR1 SQVTM and CDR2 ANQGSEA. Original processing notes: Scientists estimated how many nucleated cells there were by amplifying reference gene primers. The assay was immunoSEQ multiplex PCR, and TCRdb's table has in-frame clones only and misses some. V and J calls and clone size are those listed in that table; D and trimming were worked out from the DNA. The data contain 55,000 to 80,000 clones, roughly 87% of them seen just once; the ten biggest clones take up under 10%.

The TCR originated in a man at least 80 years old with acute or convalescent COVID-19. The rearrangement links TRBV29-1 to TRBJ1-2, with a tentative D call TRBD1 (6 bases). Sequenced material: peripheral blood. CDR3 protein: CSVEDQGKGYGYTF. The CDR3 bases are TGCAGCGTTGAAGATCAGGGGAAGGGCTATGGCTACACCTTC.